This is a list of T cell receptor beta chains from one sample in a study of OX40 agonist ivuxolimab in advanced cancers. The method was immunoSEQ multiplex PCR; TCRdb's version includes in-frame clones alone and lacks a portion of them. Here the sample spans roughly 70,000 clones, about 82% being singletons. This material consisted of CD4+ or CD8+ T cells sorted from blood, taken in a trial of the OX40 agonist ivuxolimab. The receptors here all came from an adult with an advanced solid tumor such as melanoma, head and neck, liver or kidney cancer. The CDR3 runs from the conserved cysteine through the conserved F or W. D genes are given only for firm matches. Size is omitted from some rows. Given values are once, few, many or a class for expanded clones.

v_gene: TRBV6-8
abundance: NA
d_gene: NA
j_gene: TRBJ2-4
CDR3aa: CARIWAELAKNIQYF
CDR3nt: TGTGCCAGGATCTGGGCTGAATTAGCCAAAAACATTCAGTACTTC

v_gene: TRBV6-1
abundance: NA
d_gene: TRBD1
j_gene: TRBJ2-2
CDR3aa: CASRGQGYTGELFF
CDR3nt: TGTGCCAGCAGGGGACAGGGGTACACCGGGGAGCTGTTTTTT

v_gene: TRBV30
abundance: NA
d_gene: NA
j_gene: TRBJ1-6
CDR3aa: CAWSRQHSNSPLHF
CDR3nt: TGTGCCTGGAGTCGACAGCACTCTAATTCACCCCTCCACTTT

v_gene: TRBV18
abundance: few
d_gene: NA
j_gene: TRBJ1-1
CDR3aa: CASSPGTGSTEAFF
CDR3nt: TGTGCCAGCTCACCGGGAACTGGGAGCACTGAAGCTTTCTTT

v_gene: TRBV21-1
abundance: NA
d_gene: NA
j_gene: TRBJ2-5
CDR3aa: CASSKATSPQRGETQYF
CDR3nt: TGTGCCAGCAGCAAAGCGACTAGCCCCCAACGTGGGGAGACCCAGTACTTC

v_gene: TRBV9
abundance: NA
d_gene: NA
j_gene: TRBJ1-2
CDR3aa: CASSVDSNYGYTF
CDR3nt: TGTGCCAGCAGCGTAGACAGCAACTATGGCTACACCTTC

v_gene: TRBV2
abundance: few
d_gene: TRBD1
j_gene: TRBJ1-3
CDR3aa: CASSVYRGTGNTIYF
CDR3nt: TGTGCCAGCAGTGTTTACAGGGGGACTGGAAACACCATATATTTT

v_gene: TRBV2
abundance: NA
d_gene: NA
j_gene: TRBJ1-4
CDR3aa: CASSWTGPYEKLFF
CDR3nt: TGTGCCAGCAGCTGGACCGGACCGTATGAAAAACTGTTTTTT

v_gene: TRBV10-1
abundance: NA
d_gene: NA
j_gene: TRBJ2-7
CDR3aa: CASSESPGPHEQYF
CDR3nt: TGCGCCAGCAGTGAGTCGCCGGGTCCCCACGAGCAGTACTTC

v_gene: TRBV7-3
abundance: NA
d_gene: TRBD1
j_gene: TRBJ2-5
CDR3aa: CASSFSGTGVETQYF
CDR3nt: TGTGCCAGCAGCTTCTCTGGGACAGGAGTAGAGACCCAGTACTTC

v_gene: TRBV18
abundance: once
d_gene: TRBD1
j_gene: TRBJ1-5
CDR3aa: CASSPGTGVYSNQPQHF
CDR3nt: TGTGCCAGCTCTCCCGGGACAGGGGTGTATAGCAATCAGCCCCAGCATTTT

v_gene: TRBV11-2
abundance: NA
d_gene: NA
j_gene: TRBJ2-1
CDR3aa: CASSLVLPQWGEQFF
CDR3nt: TGTGCCAGCAGCTTAGTACTCCCTCAGTGGGGTGAGCAGTTCTTC

v_gene: TRBV7-3
abundance: few
d_gene: TRBD2
j_gene: TRBJ2-1
CDR3aa: CASSPRGTSSLNEQFF
CDR3nt: TGTGCCAGCAGCCCACGAGGGACTAGCTCCCTCAATGAGCAGTTCTTC

v_gene: TRBV11-1
abundance: NA
d_gene: NA
j_gene: TRBJ2-5
CDR3aa: CASSSSGLQETQYF
CDR3nt: TGTGCCAGCAGTTCCAGTGGCTTACAAGAGACCCAGTACTTC

v_gene: TRBV7-6
abundance: NA
d_gene: TRBD2
j_gene: TRBJ2-3
CDR3aa: CASSRGGSTDTQYF
CDR3nt: TGTGCCAGCAGCCGGGGGGGGAGCACAGATACGCAGTATTTT

v_gene: TRBV5-5
abundance: NA
d_gene: TRBD1
j_gene: TRBJ1-1
CDR3aa: CASSLVPGQGIPEAFF
CDR3nt: TGTGCCAGCAGCTTGGTCCCGGGACAGGGTATACCTGAAGCTTTCTTT

v_gene: TRBV7-9
abundance: medium-sized
d_gene: NA
j_gene: TRBJ1-5
CDR3aa: CASSVGVSPQHF
CDR3nt: TGTGCCAGCAGCGTCGGTGTCTCGCCCCAGCATTTT

v_gene: TRBV27
abundance: NA
d_gene: NA
j_gene: TRBJ2-5
CDR3aa: CASSLQTRETQYF
CDR3nt: TGTGCCAGCAGTTTACAAACTAGGGAGACCCAGTACTTC

v_gene: TRBV6-5
abundance: NA
d_gene: NA
j_gene: TRBJ1-4
CDR3aa: CASSYDGSDEKLFF
CDR3nt: TGTGCCAGCAGTTACGACGGTTCAGATGAAAAACTGTTTTTT

v_gene: TRBV9
abundance: few
d_gene: NA
j_gene: TRBJ1-6
CDR3aa: CASSVGQYNSPLHF
CDR3nt: TGTGCCAGCAGCGTTGGACAGTATAATTCACCCCTCCACTTT

v_gene: TRBV29-1
abundance: NA
d_gene: NA
j_gene: TRBJ2-2
CDR3aa: CSVRDSNTGELFF
CDR3nt: TGCAGCGTTAGAGACAGTAACACCGGGGAGCTGTTTTTT

v_gene: TRBV11-2
abundance: NA
d_gene: NA
j_gene: TRBJ1-3
CDR3aa: CASSSRGSGNTIYF
CDR3nt: TGTGCCAGCAGCTCCAGGGGTTCTGGAAACACCATATATTTT

v_gene: TRBV27
abundance: NA
d_gene: NA
j_gene: TRBJ1-1
CDR3aa: CASSSGRAGPEAFF
CDR3nt: TGTGCCAGCAGTTCCGGACGGGCAGGCCCTGAAGCTTTCTTT

v_gene: TRBV4-1
abundance: NA
d_gene: NA
j_gene: TRBJ2-5
CDR3aa: CASSQAQVQETQYF
CDR3nt: TGCGCCAGCAGCCAAGCGCAGGTCCAAGAGACCCAGTACTTC

v_gene: TRBV7-3
abundance: NA
d_gene: NA
j_gene: TRBJ2-1
CDR3aa: CASSTGNEQFF
CDR3nt: TGTGCCAGCAGCACCGGAAATGAGCAGTTCTTC

v_gene: TRBV6-5
abundance: NA
d_gene: NA
j_gene: TRBJ1-4
CDR3aa: CASSLTALREKLFF
CDR3nt: TGTGCCAGCAGTTTAACTGCCTTGAGGGAAAAACTGTTTTTT

v_gene: TRBV6-1
abundance: few
d_gene: TRBD1
j_gene: TRBJ1-2
CDR3aa: CASFRTGEFNGYTF
CDR3nt: TGTGCCAGCTTCCGGACAGGGGAGTTTAATGGCTACACCTTC

v_gene: TRBV5-4
abundance: NA
d_gene: NA
j_gene: TRBJ2-2
CDR3aa: CASSLAGNTGELFF
CDR3nt: TGTGCCAGCAGCTTGGCCGGGAACACCGGGGAGCTGTTTTTT

v_gene: TRBV7-2
abundance: NA
d_gene: NA
j_gene: TRBJ2-1
CDR3aa: CASQRGSYNEQFF
CDR3nt: TGTGCCAGCCAGCGCGGCTCCTACAATGAGCAGTTCTTC

v_gene: TRBV11-2
abundance: few
d_gene: NA
j_gene: TRBJ2-3
CDR3aa: CASSFLGNTDTQYF
CDR3nt: TGTGCCAGCAGCTTCTTGGGAAACACAGATACGCAGTATTTT

v_gene: TRBV6-6
abundance: NA
d_gene: NA
j_gene: TRBJ1-1
CDR3aa: CASRTTGNTEAFF
CDR3nt: TGTGCCAGCAGAACTACAGGGAACACTGAAGCTTTCTTT

v_gene: TRBV9
abundance: NA
d_gene: NA
j_gene: TRBJ2-7
CDR3aa: CASSVGGSKGEQYF
CDR3nt: TGTGCCAGCAGCGTAGGGGGCTCGAAGGGCGAGCAGTACTTC

v_gene: TRBV7-9
abundance: NA
d_gene: NA
j_gene: TRBJ2-3
CDR3aa: CASSLVSGEDTQYF
CDR3nt: TGTGCCAGCAGCTTAGTGTCCGGCGAAGATACGCAGTATTTT

v_gene: TRBV30
abundance: NA
d_gene: NA
j_gene: TRBJ1-3
CDR3aa: CAWNYPQGKRGPSGNTIYF
CDR3nt: TGTGCCTGGAATTACCCGCAGGGGAAGAGGGGTCCTTCTGGAAACACCATATATTTT

v_gene: TRBV5-6
abundance: NA
d_gene: TRBD2
j_gene: TRBJ2-3
CDR3aa: CASSLTSGRGDTQYF
CDR3nt: TGTGCCAGCAGCTTGACTAGCGGCCGCGGCGATACGCAGTATTTT

v_gene: TRBV6-6
abundance: NA
d_gene: NA
j_gene: TRBJ1-6
CDR3aa: CASSYSQGHSPLHF
CDR3nt: TGTGCCAGCAGTTACTCGCAGGGGCATTCACCCCTCCACTTT

v_gene: TRBV5-6
abundance: NA
d_gene: TRBD2
j_gene: TRBJ2-3
CDR3aa: CASSNPLADWTQYF
CDR3nt: TGTGCCAGCAGCAACCCCCTAGCGGACTGGACGCAGTATTTT

v_gene: TRBV10-3
abundance: once
d_gene: NA
j_gene: TRBJ2-7
CDR3aa: CAIRRETSSYEQYF
CDR3nt: TGTGCCATCAGAAGAGAGACCTCCAGTTACGAGCAGTACTTC

v_gene: TRBV14
abundance: NA
d_gene: TRBD2
j_gene: TRBJ2-1
CDR3aa: CASSHRLAPYNEQFF
CDR3nt: TGTGCCAGCAGCCACAGACTAGCGCCCTACAATGAGCAGTTCTTC

v_gene: TRBV6-1
abundance: NA
d_gene: NA
j_gene: TRBJ1-1
CDR3aa: CASTLGTLNTEAFF
CDR3nt: TGTGCCAGCACCCTCGGGACCTTGAACACTGAAGCTTTCTTT

v_gene: TRBV6-1
abundance: few
d_gene: NA
j_gene: TRBJ1-5
CDR3aa: CAGAPASSNQPQHF
CDR3nt: TGTGCCGGCGCCCCGGCGAGTAGCAATCAGCCCCAGCATTTT

v_gene: TRBV18
abundance: NA
d_gene: NA
j_gene: TRBJ2-3
CDR3aa: CASSPPTGGADTQYF
CDR3nt: TGTGCCAGCTCACCACCGACTGGGGGCGCAGATACGCAGTATTTT

v_gene: TRBV19
abundance: NA
d_gene: TRBD1
j_gene: TRBJ1-1
CDR3aa: CASSRDRLNTEAFF
CDR3nt: TGTGCCAGTAGTAGGGACAGATTGAACACTGAAGCTTTCTTT

v_gene: TRBV19
abundance: NA
d_gene: NA
j_gene: TRBJ2-3
CDR3aa: CASRPGVSTDTQYF
CDR3nt: TGTGCCAGTAGACCCGGGGTTAGCACAGATACGCAGTATTTT

v_gene: TRBV30
abundance: NA
d_gene: TRBD2
j_gene: TRBJ2-2
CDR3aa: CAWSSGVNTGELFF
CDR3nt: TGTGCCTGGAGTAGCGGGGTGAACACCGGGGAGCTGTTTTTT

v_gene: TRBV30
abundance: NA
d_gene: NA
j_gene: TRBJ2-7
CDR3aa: CAWSPGHSYEQYF
CDR3nt: TGTGCCTGGTCGCCGGGACACTCCTACGAGCAGTACTTC

v_gene: TRBV5-1
abundance: NA
d_gene: NA
j_gene: TRBJ1-4
CDR3aa: CASSAGPNEKLFF
CDR3nt: TGCGCCAGCAGCGCGGGACCTAATGAAAAACTGTTTTTT

v_gene: TRBV4-2
abundance: NA
d_gene: NA
j_gene: TRBJ1-5
CDR3aa: CASSQSGLGNQPQHF
CDR3nt: TGTGCCAGCAGCCAGTCAGGGTTGGGCAATCAGCCCCAGCATTTT

v_gene: TRBV5-1
abundance: NA
d_gene: TRBD1
j_gene: TRBJ1-1
CDR3aa: CASSLTGVTEAFF
CDR3nt: TGCGCCAGCAGCTTGACAGGGGTCACTGAAGCTTTCTTT

v_gene: TRBV9
abundance: NA
d_gene: NA
j_gene: TRBJ1-1
CDR3aa: CASSLDQGNTEAFF
CDR3nt: TGTGCCAGCAGTTTAGACCAGGGGAACACTGAAGCTTTCTTT

v_gene: TRBV5-4
abundance: NA
d_gene: NA
j_gene: TRBJ2-1
CDR3aa: CASSFYNEQFF
CDR3nt: TGTGCCAGCAGCTTCTACAATGAGCAGTTCTTC

v_gene: TRBV15
abundance: NA
d_gene: NA
j_gene: TRBJ2-2
CDR3aa: CATSRDLSGTGELFF
CDR3nt: TGTGCCACCAGCAGAGATCTCTCCGGGACCGGGGAGCTGTTTTTT

v_gene: TRBV7-9
abundance: NA
d_gene: NA
j_gene: TRBJ2-7
CDR3aa: CASSFLYEQYF
CDR3nt: TGTGCCAGCAGCTTCCTCTACGAGCAGTACTTC